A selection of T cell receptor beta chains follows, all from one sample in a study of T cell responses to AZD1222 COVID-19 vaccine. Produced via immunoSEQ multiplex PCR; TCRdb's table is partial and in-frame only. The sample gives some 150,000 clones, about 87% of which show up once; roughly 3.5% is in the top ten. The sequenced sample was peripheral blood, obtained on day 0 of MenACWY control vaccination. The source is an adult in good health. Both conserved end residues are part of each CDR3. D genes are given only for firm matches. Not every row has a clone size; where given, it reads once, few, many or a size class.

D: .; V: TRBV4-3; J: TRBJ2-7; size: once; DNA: TGCGCCAGCAGCCAAGATCCAGGTGGCACCTACGAGCAGTACTTC; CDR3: CASSQDPGGTYEQYF
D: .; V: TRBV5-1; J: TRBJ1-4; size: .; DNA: TGCGCCAGCAGCTTTACAGGTTTTACTAATGAAAAACTGTTTTTT; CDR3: CASSFTGFTNEKLFF
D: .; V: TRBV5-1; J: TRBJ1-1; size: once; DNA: TGCGCCAGCAGCTTCCGGATGGGGGCTGACACTGAAGCTTTCTTT; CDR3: CASSFRMGADTEAFF
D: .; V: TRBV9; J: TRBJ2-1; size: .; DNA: TGTGCCAGCAGCGTAGCCGGGGCGGGTTACAATGAGCAGTTCTTC; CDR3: CASSVAGAGYNEQFF
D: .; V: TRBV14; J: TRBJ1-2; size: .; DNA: TGTGCCAGCAGCTCGACGGCAAACTATGGCTACACCTTC; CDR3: CASSSTANYGYTF
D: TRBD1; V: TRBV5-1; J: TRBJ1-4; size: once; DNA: TGCGCCAGCAGCTTGAGACAGGGGCAGAGTTATGAAAAACTGTTTTTT; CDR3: CASSLRQGQSYEKLFF
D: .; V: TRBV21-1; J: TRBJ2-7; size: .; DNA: TGTGCCAGCAGCGGGGGTCGTGCGACCTACGAGCAGTACTTC; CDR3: CASSGGRATYEQYF
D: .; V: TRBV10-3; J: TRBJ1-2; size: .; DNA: TGTGCCATCAGTCTGGGGAACTATGGCTACACCTTC; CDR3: CAISLGNYGYTF
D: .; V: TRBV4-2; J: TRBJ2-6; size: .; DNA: TGTGCCAGCAGCCCACAGGTTCTAAGCTCTGGGGCCAACGTCCTGACTTTC; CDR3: CASSPQVLSSGANVLTF
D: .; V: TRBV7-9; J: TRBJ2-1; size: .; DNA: TGTGCCAGCAGCGTTGGGAGTCAAGAGCAGTTCTTC; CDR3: CASSVGSQEQFF
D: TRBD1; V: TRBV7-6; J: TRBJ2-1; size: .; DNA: TGTGCCAGCAGCACAATAGGGGACAGGGCTGAATTTCTGGGAAATGAGCAGTTCTTC; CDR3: CASSTIGDRAEFLGNEQFF
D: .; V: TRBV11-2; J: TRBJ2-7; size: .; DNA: TGTGCCAGCAGCTTCAGGGGCCGACCTCTCTCCTACGAGCAGTACTTC; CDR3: CASSFRGRPLSYEQYF
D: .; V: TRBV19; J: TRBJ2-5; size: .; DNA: TGTGCCAGTAGTACAACCCCCCGGGCCCAAGAGACCCAGTACTTC; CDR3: CASSTTPRAQETQYF
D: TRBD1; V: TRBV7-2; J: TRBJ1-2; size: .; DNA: TGTGCCAGCAGCCTGGACAGGGGGAGAGTGGATGGCTACACCTTC; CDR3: CASSLDRGRVDGYTF
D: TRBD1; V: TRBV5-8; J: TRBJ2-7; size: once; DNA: TGTGCCAGCAGATTTCCAGGGACAGGGGCTTACTACGAGCAGTACTTC; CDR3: CASRFPGTGAYYEQYF
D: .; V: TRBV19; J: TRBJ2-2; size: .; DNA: TGTGCCAGTAGTGTAGGATCATTCGCGAACACCGGGGAGCTGTTTTTT; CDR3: CASSVGSFANTGELFF
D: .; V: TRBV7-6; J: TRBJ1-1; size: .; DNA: TGTGCCAGCAGCGGGGTTACTGAAGCTTTCTTT; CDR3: CASSGVTEAFF
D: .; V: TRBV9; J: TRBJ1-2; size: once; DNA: TGTGCCAGCAGCCCCAGTCTAGGGTCTGGCTATGGCTACACCTTC; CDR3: CASSPSLGSGYGYTF